These T cell receptor beta chains were read from a single sample in a study of Graves' ophthalmopathy and Graves' hyperthyroidism. TCRdb re-called the multiplex PCR reads with MiXCR, one entry per CDR3 protein. This sample has 200,000 to 250,000 distinct CDR3 sequences, with roughly 21% found just once. The sequencing input was peripheral blood. The origin of the receptors is a woman in her fifties or sixties with Graves' ophthalmopathy. The CDR3 runs from the conserved cysteine through the conserved F or W. The D gene is left open where the match is weak. Clone size, where shown, is once, few, many, or a class for clones that have expanded.

-	TRBV12-3/TRBV12-4	TRBJ1-6	many	CASSPRGGVYNSPLHF	TGTGCCAGCAGTCCGAGGGGAGGGGTCTATAATTCACCCCTCCACTTT
TRBD2	TRBV6-2/TRBV6-3	TRBJ2-1	-	CASSQGTSGHNEQFF	TGTGCCAGCAGTCAGGGGACTAGCGGACACAATGAGCAGTTCTTC
-	TRBV18	TRBJ2-6	-	CASSPLPSSGANVLTF	TGTGCCAGCTCACCATTGCCGAGCTCTGGGGCCAACGTCCTGACTTTC
TRBD2	TRBV9	TRBJ2-3	-	CASSVGGNTDTQYF	TGTGCCAGCAGCGTCGGGGGGAATACAGATACGCAGTATTTT
-	TRBV12-3/TRBV12-4	TRBJ1-6	many	CASSSVDSPLHF	TGTGCCAGCAGTTCCGTGGATTCACCCCTCCACTTT
TRBD1	TRBV6-1	TRBJ1-2	many	CASSTTGANYGYTF	TGTGCCAGCAGTACGACAGGGGCCAACTATGGCTACACCTTC
-	TRBV12-3/TRBV12-4	TRBJ1-1	many	CASSFLGIPDAFF	TGTGCCAGCAGTTTCCTGGGGATTCCTGACGCTTTCTTT
TRBD1	TRBV5-1	TRBJ2-7	-	CASSGQGGHEQYF	TGCGCCAGCAGCGGACAGGGAGGCCACGAGCAGTACTTC
TRBD1	TRBV19	TRBJ2-4	many	CASSNTRTGENIQYF	TGTGCCAGTAGTAATACCCGGACAGGAGAAAACATTCAGTACTTC
TRBD2	TRBV6-5	TRBJ2-4	many	CASSYKGGTSKYF	TGTGCCAGCAGTTACAAGGGAGGGACTAGCAAGTACTTC
-	TRBV12-3/TRBV12-4	TRBJ1-3	many	CASSLRTVASGNTIYF	TGTGCCAGCAGTCTCCGGACAGTCGCCTCTGGAAACACCATATATTTT
-	TRBV7-2	TRBJ1-3	many	CASSFRDETGNTIYF	TGTGCCAGCAGCTTCCGGGACGAAACTGGAAACACCATATATTTT
-	TRBV2	TRBJ2-7	-	CANADGLSYEQYF	TGTGCCAATGCGGACGGGCTTTCCTACGAGCAGTACTTC
-	TRBV6-1	TRBJ1-1	many	CASSSEGIGNTEAFF	TGTGCCAGCAGCTCGGAGGGGATTGGGAACACTGAAGCTTTCTTT
TRBD1	TRBV18	TRBJ2-7	many	CASSSGTGTYEQYF	TGTGCCAGCTCATCCGGGACAGGGACCTACGAGCAGTACTTC
TRBD2	TRBV7-8	TRBJ2-7	many	CASSSWTSGGTYEQYF	TGTGCCAGCAGCTCTTGGACTAGCGGGGGCACCTACGAGCAGTACTTC
-	TRBV12-3/TRBV12-4	TRBJ2-7	many	CASSFGSYEQYF	TGTGCCAGCAGTTTCGGGAGCTACGAGCAGTACTTC
-	TRBV12-3/TRBV12-4	TRBJ1-2	many	CASSSAGANYGYTF	TGTGCCAGCAGTTCTGCAGGGGCAAACTATGGCTACACCTTC
-	TRBV7-8	TRBJ2-3	many	CASSPQGVADTQYF	TGTGCCAGCAGCCCTCAAGGGGTGGCGGATACGCAGTATTTT
-	TRBV19	TRBJ1-5	many	CASSMTGPQHF	TGTGCCAGTAGTATGACAGGGCCCCAGCATTTT
TRBD1	TRBV12-3/TRBV12-4	TRBJ1-2	many	CASSLPSYYRGGWDGYTF	TGTGCCAGCAGTTTACCGTCCTACTACAGGGGTGGATGGGATGGCTACACCTTC
-	TRBV18	TRBJ2-5	many	CASSSSSYQETQYF	TGTGCCAGCTCATCGTCCTCGTACCAAGAGACCCAGTACTTC
-	TRBV29-1	TRBJ2-7	many	CSVELAGYEQYF	TGCAGCGTTGAACTAGCAGGTTACGAGCAGTACTTC
TRBD1	TRBV12-3/TRBV12-4	TRBJ2-7	many	CASRLSGTGGHEQYF	TGTGCCAGCAGACTCTCCGGGACAGGGGGCCACGAGCAGTACTTC
TRBD1	TRBV12-3/TRBV12-4	TRBJ1-6	-	CASSLLQQGDSPLHF	TGTGCCAGCAGTTTATTGCAGCAGGGGGACTCACCCCTCCACTTT
-	TRBV5-1	TRBJ1-1	many	CASSLQEPNTEAFF	TGCGCCAGCAGCTTGCAGGAGCCTAACACTGAAGCTTTCTTT
-	TRBV6-1	TRBJ1-6	many	CASSGGNSPLHF	TGTGCCAGCAGCGGAGGGAATTCACCCCTCCACTTT
-	TRBV9	TRBJ2-4	once	CASSHPENIQYF	TGTGCCAGCTCCCATCCAGAAAACATTCAGTACTTC
TRBD1	TRBV27	TRBJ1-6	many	CASRSTGNNSPLHF	TGTGCCAGCAGGTCGACAGGGAATAATTCACCCCTCCACTTT
TRBD2	TRBV15	TRBJ2-5	many	CATSGTGGPETQYF	TGTGCCACCAGCGGTACGGGAGGCCCGGAGACCCAGTACTTC
TRBD1	TRBV3-1	TRBJ1-1	few	CASSQIRQGALTEAFF	TGTGCCAGCAGCCAGATTCGACAGGGGGCGCTCACTGAAGCTTTCTTT
-	TRBV18	TRBJ2-2	-	CTSSAPGQGRGYTGELFF	TGTACCAGCTCGGCACCCGGCCAGGGGCGCGGATACACCGGGGAGCTGTTTTTT
-	TRBV6-2/TRBV6-3	TRBJ2-5	-	CASSYSLVEETQYF	TGTGCCAGCAGTTATTCCCTCGTCGAAGAGACCCAGTACTTC
-	TRBV27	TRBJ1-5	many	CASSSQQDPYSNQPQHF	TGTGCCAGCAGTTCCCAACAGGATCCGTATAGCAATCAGCCCCAGCATTTT
-	TRBV28	TRBJ1-1	-	CASSIGTEAFF	TGTGCCAGCAGTATCGGGACGGAAGCTTTCTTT
TRBD2	TRBV12-3/TRBV12-4	TRBJ2-5	many	CASSLARGTSGRERETQYF	TGTGCCAGCAGTTTAGCGCGAGGGACTAGCGGGAGAGAGCGTGAGACCCAGTACTTC
TRBD1	TRBV3-1	TRBJ1-5	many	CASSPDRGYQPQHF	TGTGCCAGCAGCCCGGACAGGGGTTATCAGCCCCAGCATTTT
TRBD1	TRBV7-2	TRBJ2-5	-	CASSLGQGVNIQETQYF	TGTGCCAGCAGCTTAGGGCAGGGGGTAAATATCCAAGAGACCCAGTACTTC
TRBD1	TRBV28	TRBJ1-1	-	CASRNTGGDTEAFF	TGTGCCAGCAGAAATACAGGGGGAGATACTGAAGCTTTCTTT
-	TRBV12-3/TRBV12-4	TRBJ2-5	many	CASSRQLAAETQYF	TGTGCCAGCAGCCGACAACTAGCAGCAGAGACCCAGTACTTC
TRBD1	TRBV6-5	TRBJ1-2	many	CASRLDRDYGYTF	TGTGCCAGCAGGCTGGACAGGGACTATGGCTACACCTTC
TRBD2	TRBV6-1	TRBJ2-7	many	CASSEASGGAYEQYF	TGTGCCAGCAGTGAAGCGAGCGGGGGGGCCTACGAGCAGTACTTC
TRBD2	TRBV19	TRBJ2-7	many	CASSIDINGRASEQYF	TGTGCCAGTAGTATAGATATCAACGGGAGGGCCTCCGAGCAGTACTTC
TRBD1	TRBV19	TRBJ1-5	-	CASRPTGGRGPQHF	TGTGCCAGTAGGCCAACAGGGGGCAGAGGGCCCCAGCATTTT
-	TRBV29-1	TRBJ1-2	few	CSVGTGSGYTF	TGCAGCGTAGGGACGGGTAGTGGCTACACCTTC
TRBD1	TRBV12-3/TRBV12-4	TRBJ2-5	many	CASSPKQTGTWETQYF	TGTGCCAGCAGCCCAAAGCAGACAGGGACCTGGGAGACCCAGTACTTC
TRBD1	TRBV12-3/TRBV12-4	TRBJ2-1	many	CASIIGQVGNEQFF	TGTGCCAGCATAATTGGACAGGTTGGCAATGAGCAGTTCTTC
-	TRBV15	TRBJ1-5	many	CATSRDQGANQPQHF	TGTGCCACCAGCAGAGATCAAGGGGCCAATCAGCCCCAGCATTTT